This TCR beta chain appears in the sequencing data of a study of blood T cell repertoires in COVID-19. Study in general: PBMCs, B-cell-depleted T cells, or T cells were the source of the cDNA or gDNA that made up the material.

CDR3 length equals 13 residues. Germline CDR1 is MNHEY and CDR2 is SVGAGI. The V end lost 2 bases, the J end lost 3 bases, and 7 bases lay between the germline ends. In the authors' workflow: Reference gene primers were amplified, and this amplification served to estimate nucleated cell counts. Produced via immunoSEQ multiplex PCR; TCRdb's table is partial and in-frame only. V and J calls and clone size are those listed in that table; D and trimming were worked out from the DNA. The sample yields about 190,000 clones, about 80% seen once. V is TRBV6-5 and J is TRBJ1-1, with D tentatively TRBD1 (5 bases). Source material: peripheral blood. The sequence was obtained from a man aged 60 to 75 with acute or convalescent COVID-19. This CDR3 reads CASSYGGDTEAFF. In nucleotides, the CDR3 is TGTGCCAGCAGTTACGGGGGGGACACTGAAGCTTTCTTT.